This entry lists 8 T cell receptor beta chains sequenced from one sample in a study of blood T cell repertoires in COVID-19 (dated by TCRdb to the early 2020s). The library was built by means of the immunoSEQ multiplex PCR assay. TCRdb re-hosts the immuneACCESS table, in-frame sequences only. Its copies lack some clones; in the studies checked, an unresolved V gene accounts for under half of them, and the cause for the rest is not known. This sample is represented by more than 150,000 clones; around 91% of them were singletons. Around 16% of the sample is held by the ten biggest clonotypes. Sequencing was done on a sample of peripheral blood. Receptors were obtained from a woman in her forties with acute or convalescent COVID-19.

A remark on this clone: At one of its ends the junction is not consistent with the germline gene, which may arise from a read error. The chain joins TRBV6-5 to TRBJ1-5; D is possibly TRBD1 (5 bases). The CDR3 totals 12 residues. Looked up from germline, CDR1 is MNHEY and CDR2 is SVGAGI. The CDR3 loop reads CAGREGNQPQHF. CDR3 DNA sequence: TGTGCCGGCAGGGAGGGCAATCAGCCCCAGCATTTT.

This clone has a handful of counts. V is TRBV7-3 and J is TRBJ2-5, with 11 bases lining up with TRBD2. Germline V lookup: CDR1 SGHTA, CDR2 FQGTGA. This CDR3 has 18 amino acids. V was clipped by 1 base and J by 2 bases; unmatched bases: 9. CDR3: CASSLNWVRLAGQETQYF. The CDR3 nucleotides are TGTGCCAGCAGCTTAAATTGGGTTAGACTAGCGGGACAAGAGACCCAGTACTTC.

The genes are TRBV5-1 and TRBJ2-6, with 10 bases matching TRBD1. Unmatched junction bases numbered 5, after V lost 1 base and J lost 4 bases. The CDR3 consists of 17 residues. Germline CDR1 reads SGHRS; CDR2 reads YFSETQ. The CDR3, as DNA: TGCGCCAGCAGCTTGATGGGACAGGGGAGAGGGGCCAACGTCCTGACTTTC. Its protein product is CASSLMGQGRGANVLTF.

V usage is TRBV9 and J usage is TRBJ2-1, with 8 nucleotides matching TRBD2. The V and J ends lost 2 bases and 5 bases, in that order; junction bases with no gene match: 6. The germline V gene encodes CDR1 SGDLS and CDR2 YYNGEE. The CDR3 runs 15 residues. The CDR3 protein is CASSVSAGVNNEQFF. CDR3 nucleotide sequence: TGTGCCAGCAGCGTGTCAGCGGGAGTGAACAATGAGCAGTTCTTC.

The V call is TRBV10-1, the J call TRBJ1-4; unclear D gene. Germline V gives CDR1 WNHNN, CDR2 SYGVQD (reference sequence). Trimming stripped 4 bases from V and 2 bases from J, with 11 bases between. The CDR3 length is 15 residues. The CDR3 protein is CASSGQGDTNEKLFF. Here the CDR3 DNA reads TGCGCCAGCAGTGGACAAGGCGATACTAATGAAAAACTGTTTTTT.

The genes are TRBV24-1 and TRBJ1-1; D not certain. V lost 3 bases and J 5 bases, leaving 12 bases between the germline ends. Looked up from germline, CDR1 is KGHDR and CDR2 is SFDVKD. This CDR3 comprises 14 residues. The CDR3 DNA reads TGTGCCACCAGTGATGACCGGGGTCCTACTGAAGCTTTCTTT. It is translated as CATSDDRGPTEAFF.

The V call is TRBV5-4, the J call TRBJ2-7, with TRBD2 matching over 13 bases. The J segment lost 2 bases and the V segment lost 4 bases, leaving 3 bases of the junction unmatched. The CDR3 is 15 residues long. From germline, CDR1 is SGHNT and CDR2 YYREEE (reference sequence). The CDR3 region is CASSRLAGGPYEQYF. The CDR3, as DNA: TGTGCCAGCAGCAGACTAGCGGGGGGACCCTACGAGCAGTACTTC. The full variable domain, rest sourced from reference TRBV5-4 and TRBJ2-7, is ETGVTQSPTHLIKTRGQQVTLRCSSQSGHNTVSWYQQALGQGPQFIFQYYREEENGRGNFPPRFSGLQFPNYSSELNVNALELDDSALYLCASSRLAGGPYEQYFGPGTRLTVT.

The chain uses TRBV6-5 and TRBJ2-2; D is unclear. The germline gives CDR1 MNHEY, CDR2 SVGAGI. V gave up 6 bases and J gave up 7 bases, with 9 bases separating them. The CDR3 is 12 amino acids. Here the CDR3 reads CASRTEIGELFF. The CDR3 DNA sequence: TGTGCCAGCAGAACAGAGATCGGGGAGCTGTTTTTT.